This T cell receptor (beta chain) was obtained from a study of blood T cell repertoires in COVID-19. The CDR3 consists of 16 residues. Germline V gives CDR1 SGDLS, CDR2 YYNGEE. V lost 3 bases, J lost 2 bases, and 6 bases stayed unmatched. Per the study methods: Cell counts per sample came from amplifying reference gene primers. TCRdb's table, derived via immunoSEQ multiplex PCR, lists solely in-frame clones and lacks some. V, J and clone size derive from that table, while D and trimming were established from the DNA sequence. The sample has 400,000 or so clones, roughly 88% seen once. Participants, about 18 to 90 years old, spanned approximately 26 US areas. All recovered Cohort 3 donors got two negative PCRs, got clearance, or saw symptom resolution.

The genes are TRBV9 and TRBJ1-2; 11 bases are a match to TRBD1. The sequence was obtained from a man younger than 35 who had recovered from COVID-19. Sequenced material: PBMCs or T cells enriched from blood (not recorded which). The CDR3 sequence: CASSDGQGARNYGYTF. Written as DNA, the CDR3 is TGTGCCAGCAGCGACGGACAGGGGGCACGGAACTATGGCTACACCTTC.